This TCR beta chain was captured in a study of identical twins' blood T cells (dated by TCRdb to 2012 to 2014). A note on the overall study: Roughly 50 million Illumina reads were obtained across some twelve libraries, comprising six alpha-chain and six beta-chain libraries. The study compared TCR alpha and beta chain repertoires of three pairs of monozygous twins using next-generation sequencing to assess genetic influence on repertoire formation. Broad study findings and their caveats: Because the twins were raised together, environmental influences could not be ruled out as an explanation for the similarity between twins. How many CDR3 clonotypes two donors shared depended mainly on the product of their cloneset sizes, and the twins did not clearly stray from this trend. Among the most abundant TCRbeta clonotypes, every donor shared more CDR3 sequences with her own twin than with unrelated donors. Independent studies were stated to be required to validate the proposed role of the TCRalpha J segment in MHC recognition during thymic selection. Twin pairs were reported to be markedly more alike in V gene usage than unrelated donors were, even when looking at non-selected out-of-frame TCRbeta clonotypes.

Reading the germline V gene gives CDR1 SGHRS and CDR2 YFSETQ. Including cysteine and phenylalanine, the CDR3 has 16 amino acids. The read is trimmed to its CDR3 DNA, 48 bases read in frame from base 1. Trimming at the junction amounts to 0 bases on V and 3 bases on J, and the germline ends lie 15 bases apart. On this clonotype: Its antigen is not yet known. Base qualities are not provided; no much larger clone lies one nucleotide away.

The method was 5' RACE. TCRdb shows the sequencer as Illumina Genome Analyzer IIx. RNA-based TCR cDNA libraries were prepared by a previously described protocol with several modifications. To prevent cross-contamination, sample-specific barcodes were introduced on both ends of each TCR cDNA library during cDNA synthesis and amplification. The study's processing was this. Between about 95,000 and nearly 500,000 clonotypes were identified per individual, and roughly 2.2 to 3.6 million CDR3-containing reads were obtained per library. Reads with improper barcode index combinations were discarded, and clonesets were then built for each library with the MiTCR software. While assembling CDR3 clonotypes, MiTCR filtered or rescued low-quality reads and corrected PCR and sequencing errors. Artificial out-of-frame clonotypes were removed by being mapped to in-frame sequences, with one indel in the CDR3 allowed. To measure how similar V and J gene usage was between donors, Jensen-Shannon divergence was divided by mean entropy. TCRdb itself trimmed the public reads at Q25 with fastp, ran MiXCR and retained productive beta chains. Each CDR3 protein appears once, grouped with its most common genes and DNA. The authors' filters were not applied to this entry. Recorded for this sample are 300,000 to 450,000 distinct CDR3 sequences; approximately 30% of them occurred a single time. The ten largest clones capture more than 5.5% of the sample.

The donors were six healthy women who made up three monozygous twin pairs. Each of the three twin pairs had been raised together, and the twins in each pair were thought likely to have encountered the same infectious agents and vaccines. RNA was isolated from peripheral blood mononuclear cells and used to prepare TCR cDNA libraries. The sample taken for sequencing was PBMCs. The chain is made from TRBV5-1 and TRBJ1-2; too little of a D gene remains to name it. This clonotype originated in a woman aged 18-55 years in good health. The CDR3 reads CASSLEDNRPDYGYTF. The bases are TGCGCCAGCAGCTTGGAAGACAACCGGCCCGACTATGGCTACACCTTC.